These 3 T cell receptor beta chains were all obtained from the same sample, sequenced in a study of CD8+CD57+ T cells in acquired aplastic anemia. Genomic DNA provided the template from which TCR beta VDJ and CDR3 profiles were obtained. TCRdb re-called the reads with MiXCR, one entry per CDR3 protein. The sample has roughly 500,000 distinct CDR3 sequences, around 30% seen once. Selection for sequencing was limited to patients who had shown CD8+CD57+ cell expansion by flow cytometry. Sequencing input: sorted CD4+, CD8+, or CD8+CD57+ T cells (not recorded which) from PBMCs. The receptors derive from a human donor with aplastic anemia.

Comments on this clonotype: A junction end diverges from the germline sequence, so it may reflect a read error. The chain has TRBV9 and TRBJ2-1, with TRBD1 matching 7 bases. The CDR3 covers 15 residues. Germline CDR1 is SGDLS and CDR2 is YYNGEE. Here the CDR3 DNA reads TGTGCCAGCAGCGTAGCCAGGGGGACCTATAATGAGCAGTTCTTC. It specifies CASSVARGTYNEQFF.

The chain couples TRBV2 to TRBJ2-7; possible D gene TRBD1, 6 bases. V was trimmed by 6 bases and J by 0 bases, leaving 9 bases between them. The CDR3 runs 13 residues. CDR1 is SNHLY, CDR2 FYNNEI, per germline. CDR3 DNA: TGTGCCAGCAGGGCGGACAGCTCCTACGAGCAGTACTTC. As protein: CASRADSSYEQYF.

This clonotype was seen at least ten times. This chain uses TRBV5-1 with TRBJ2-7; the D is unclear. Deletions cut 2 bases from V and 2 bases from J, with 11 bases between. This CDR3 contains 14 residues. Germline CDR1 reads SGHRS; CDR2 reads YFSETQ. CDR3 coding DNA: TGCGCCAGCAGCTTTCAACGTGGGGCCTACGAGCAGTACTTC. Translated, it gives CASSFQRGAYEQYF. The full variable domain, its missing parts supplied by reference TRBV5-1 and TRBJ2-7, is KAGVTQTPRYLIKTRGQQVTLSCSPISGHRSVSWYQQTPGQGLQFLFEYFSETQRNKGNFPGRFSGRQFSNSRSEMNVSTLELGDSALYLCASSFQRGAYEQYFGPGTRLTVT.